Given below is one T cell receptor beta chain in context. These data originate in a study of blood T cell repertoires in COVID-19. Study overall: Sources were T cells, B-cell-depleted T cells, or PBMCs; the material itself was cDNA or gDNA.

Authors' processing steps: Amplification with reference gene primers provided the estimates of nucleated cell counts. Only in-frame clones appear in the TCRdb table, and some are missing; sequencing was by immunoSEQ multiplex PCR. V, J and clone size reflect that table, while D and trimming were determined from the DNA. The sample lists 150,000 to 200,000 clones, 75% to 85% seen once, with 17% in the top ten. V gave up 10 bases and J gave up 0 bases, with 10 bases separating them. Germline V gives CDR1 MNHEY, CDR2 SVGAGI. This CDR3 contains 13 residues. Enrolled through a virtual design, the participants were between roughly 18 and 90 years of age and came from 24 US areas. Grouping used clinical history reported by participants in a survey and questionnaire.

The V call is TRBV6-5, the J call TRBJ2-1, with a possible D match to TRBD2 (5 bases). This clonotype was sampled from a woman aged 50 to 60 with acute COVID-19. Sequenced input: PBMCs or T cells enriched from blood (not recorded which). The CDR3 DNA sequence: TGTGCCACTCGACTAAGCTCCTACAATGAGCAGTTCTTC. It specifies CATRLSSYNEQFF.